The source of this TCR beta chain is a study of blood T cell repertoires in COVID-19. Study information: PBMCs, B-cell-depleted T cells, or T cells were the source of the cDNA or gDNA that made up the material.

The CDR3 length is 17 residues. The V segment lost 8 bases and the J segment 3 bases; nucleotides outside the gene matches: 15. Germline assignment: CDR1 MDHEN and CDR2 SYDVKM. The method was immunoSEQ multiplex PCR; TCRdb's version includes in-frame clones alone and lacks a portion of them. The table lists about 100,000 clones, approximately 70% of them singletons. In its sample, this clone was seen a few times. Sequencing was performed on peripheral blood. The V gene is TRBV28, the J gene TRBJ1-1; 10 positions match TRBD1. The clonotype comes from a man older than 75 with acute or convalescent COVID-19. The CDR3 here is CASLTHDRGPRDTEAFF. The CDR3 region has the DNA TGTGCCAGCCTTACCCACGACAGGGGGCCTCGGGACACTGAAGCTTTCTTT.